The rows below give T cell receptor beta chains drawn from one sample of a study of siplizumab effects on memory and regulatory T cells. Using immunoSEQ multiplex PCR, the repertoire was profiled, and TCRdb retains in-frame clones only, with some absent. The data show 100,000 or so clones, over 90% seen once. Sequencing was carried out using non-Treg CD4+ T cells sorted from blood. The receptors were gathered from a human donor in good health. The CDR3 runs from the conserved cysteine through the conserved F or W. Fields, in order: D gene, clone size, V gene, J gene, CDR3 DNA, CDR3 protein. D genes are given only for firm matches. Expanded clones are given a class, and other clones once, few, many or no size at all.

>TRBD1|-|TRBV18|TRBJ2-2
TGTGCCAGCTCAGCGGGACAGGGAAACACCGGGGAGCTGTTTTTT
CASSAGQGNTGELFF
>-|-|TRBV6-1|TRBJ2-7
TGTGCCAGCAGTACCGGGACCACCATAGGCGAGCAGTACTTC
CASSTGTTIGEQYF
>-|-|TRBV7-7|TRBJ2-5
TGTGCTAGCAGCCCAGATCGCACCGGGGAGACCCAGTACTTC
CASSPDRTGETQYF
>TRBD1|-|TRBV28|TRBJ1-5
TGTGCCAGCAGCCCTCGACAGGGACGATCGCCCCAGCATTTT
CASSPRQGRSPQHF
>-|-|TRBV5-6|TRBJ2-1
TGTGCCAGCAGCTTCGGTACTCCGCAGCAGTTCTTC
CASSFGTPQQFF
>TRBD2|-|TRBV5-1|TRBJ2-1
TGCGCCAGCAGCATGACTAGCGGCTCCAATGAGCAGTTCTTC
CASSMTSGSNEQFF
>-|-|TRBV7-3|TRBJ2-2
TGTGCCAGCAGACCCGGACGCAGCAGCGGGGAGCTGTTTTTT
CASRPGRSSGELFF
>TRBD1|-|TRBV5-5|TRBJ2-5
TGTGCCAGCAGCACTACCTTGACAGGGGGCGCAGAGACCCAGTACTTC
CASSTTLTGGAETQYF
>-|-|TRBV7-9|TRBJ2-3
TGTGCCAGCAGCCTGCAGGGAGCGAGCACAGATACGCAGTATTTT
CASSLQGASTDTQYF
>-|-|TRBV18|TRBJ2-7
TGTGCCAGCTCACCACGGGGCGCAGGTTACGAGCAGTACTTC
CASSPRGAGYEQYF
>TRBD1|-|TRBV7-8|TRBJ2-2
TGTGCCAGCAGCTCCGGGACAGCTACCGGGGAGCTGTTTTTT
CASSSGTATGELFF
>TRBD1|-|TRBV28|TRBJ2-7
TGTGCCAGCAGGCCGGGACAGGGGCCCGAGCAGTACTTC
CASRPGQGPEQYF
>-|-|TRBV7-2|TRBJ2-7
TGTGCCAGCAGCTTAGACCAGGCCTCCTACGAGCAGTACTTC
CASSLDQASYEQYF
>-|-|TRBV30|TRBJ1-3
TGTGCCTGGAGTGTTAGGGCAAGCTCTGGAAACACCATATATTTT
CAWSVRASSGNTIYF
>TRBD2|few|TRBV12-5|TRBJ2-7
TGTGCTAGTGGTCTGGGGACTAGCTACGAGCAGTACTTC
CASGLGTSYEQYF
>-|once|TRBV7-9|TRBJ1-1
TGTGCCAGCAGCCCACAGAACACTGAAGCTTTCTTT
CASSPQNTEAFF
>TRBD2|-|TRBV10-3|TRBJ2-7
TGTGCCATCAGTCTACTAGCGGGAGGCTACGAGCAGTACTTC
CAISLLAGGYEQYF
>-|-|TRBV14|TRBJ1-4
TGTGCCAGTTCCGACAAGATAAAAGAAAAACTGTTTTTT
CASSDKIKEKLFF
>-|-|TRBV7-3|TRBJ2-3
TGTGCCAGCAGCTCGTCGGGTGGCACAGATACGCAGTATTTT
CASSSSGGTDTQYF
>-|once|TRBV5-8|TRBJ1-3
TGTGCCAGCAGCCTCGCAGGGAGGTCTGGAAACACCATATATTTT
CASSLAGRSGNTIYF
>-|-|TRBV7-3|TRBJ2-7
TGTGCCAGCAGCCGCGGGCCGAGCGCCTACGAGCAGTACTTC
CASSRGPSAYEQYF
>TRBD2|-|TRBV9|TRBJ2-1
TGTGCCAGCAGCGAACTCCCGGGACTAGCGGGAAGTGAGCAGTTCTTC
CASSELPGLAGSEQFF
>TRBD1|once|TRBV5-4|TRBJ2-5
TGTGCCAGCAGCTCTAAGACAGGGCCGGGGGAGACCCAGTACTTC
CASSSKTGPGETQYF
>TRBD1|-|TRBV7-7|TRBJ2-3
TGTGCTAGCAGCTTAGTGTCGACAGGGCGAGATACGCAGTATTTT
CASSLVSTGRDTQYF
>-|-|TRBV6-1|TRBJ2-5
TGTGCCAGCAGCGAGCTTCGGGGCCAAGAGACCCAGTACTTC
CASSELRGQETQYF
>-|once|TRBV27|TRBJ1-3
TGTGCCAGCAGACCAGGGATGAGCTCTGGAAACACCATATATTTT
CASRPGMSSGNTIYF
>-|-|TRBV10-1|TRBJ1-1
TGCGCCAGCAGTGATCATTTCACTGAAGCTTTCTTT
CASSDHFTEAFF
>-|-|TRBV10-3|TRBJ1-4
TGTGCCATCAGTGAGAGGGGAGGAACTAATGAAAAACTGTTTTTT
CAISERGGTNEKLFF
>-|once|TRBV19|TRBJ2-7
TGTGCCAGTAGTATAACCAGGTCGACGGTATACGAGCAGTACTTC
CASSITRSTVYEQYF
>TRBD2|-|TRBV6-5|TRBJ2-7
TGTGCCAGCAGTTACCTCGGGACTAGCGGGAGGAACGAGCAGTACTTC
CASSYLGTSGRNEQYF
>-|-|TRBV11-1|TRBJ2-5
TGTGCCAGCAGCCGCGACGGGTCGGAGACCCAGTACTTC
CASSRDGSETQYF
>-|-|TRBV6-1|TRBJ1-2
TGTGCCAGCAGTCCCCAGGACGGGGTTAACTATGGCTACACCTTC
CASSPQDGVNYGYTF
>TRBD2|-|TRBV19|TRBJ2-3
TGTGCCAGTAGACATACTAGCGGGAGCACAGATACGCAGTATTTT
CASRHTSGSTDTQYF
>TRBD1|-|TRBV5-8|TRBJ2-3
TGTGCCAGCAGCAACCTCAGACAGGGTTTAAGAGCAGATACGCAGTATTTT
CASSNLRQGLRADTQYF
>-|-|TRBV11-1|TRBJ1-1
TGTGCCAGCAGCTTTGAAGCTTTCTTT
CASSFEAFF
>TRBD2|-|TRBV29-1|TRBJ2-7
TGCAGCGTCCGGACTAGCGTTAGGTACGAGCAGTACTTC
CSVRTSVRYEQYF
>-|-|TRBV7-2|TRBJ1-2
TGTGCCAGCAGCCTAGGACAGCGTCCTAACTATGGCTACACCTTC
CASSLGQRPNYGYTF
>TRBD2|-|TRBV15|TRBJ2-2
TGTGCCACCAGCCAGCGGGGGAGTAGGTCCGGGGAGCTGTTTTTT
CATSQRGSRSGELFF
>-|-|TRBV29-1|TRBJ2-3
TGCAGCGTTAGAACGTCTAGCACAGATACGCAGTATTTT
CSVRTSSTDTQYF
>-|few|TRBV6-1|TRBJ2-7
TGTGCCAGCAGCCCGAAGTACGAGCAGTACTTC
CASSPKYEQYF
>-|-|TRBV5-1|TRBJ2-6
TGCGCCAGCAGCTTTTCTACCGGAGCCTCTGGGGCCAACGTCCTGACTTTC
CASSFSTGASGANVLTF
>-|once|TRBV6-5|TRBJ2-1
TGTGCCAGCAGGAGAAGCAATGAGCAGTTCTTC
CASRRSNEQFF
>TRBD1|once|TRBV5-1|TRBJ1-1
TGCGCCAGCAGACCCGGACAGGGGGGAATGAACACTGAAGCTTTCTTT
CASRPGQGGMNTEAFF
>-|-|TRBV5-5|TRBJ2-4
TGTGCCAGCAGATCAGAGTTAGCCAAAAACATTCAGTACTTC
CASRSELAKNIQYF
>-|-|TRBV7-2|TRBJ2-7
TGTGCCAGCAGCTTAGGGCATGGGTACGAGCAGTACTTC
CASSLGHGYEQYF
>TRBD2|once|TRBV5-1|TRBJ2-3
TGCGCCAGCAGTCCCCCATTAGCGGGAGGCCTGGATACGCAGTATTTT
CASSPPLAGGLDTQYF
>-|-|TRBV6-1|TRBJ1-1
TGTGCCAGCAGGGGGGGGACGGCCAACACTGAAGCTTTCTTT
CASRGGTANTEAFF
>-|-|TRBV27|TRBJ2-1
TGTGCCAGCAGTTTAAGGTTTGACGGGATAATAGTCAATGAGCAGTTCTTC
CASSLRFDGIIVNEQFF
>-|-|TRBV27|TRBJ2-1
TGTGCCAGCAGTTTAACGCTTAGCACCTACAATGAGCAGTTCTTC
CASSLTLSTYNEQFF
>-|-|TRBV5-6|TRBJ2-3
TGTGCCAGCAGCCTGCGTAACTGGGGCACAGATACGCAGTATTTT
CASSLRNWGTDTQYF
>TRBD1|-|TRBV2|TRBJ1-1
TGTGCCAGCAGTAGACAGGGGGCTCTGAACACTGAAGCTTTCTTT
CASSRQGALNTEAFF
>-|-|TRBV10-2|TRBJ2-7
TGCGCCAGCAGTACGAGATCTGGATCGGACTACGAGCAGTACTTC
CASSTRSGSDYEQYF
>-|-|TRBV6-5|TRBJ2-7
TGTGCCAGCAGTTACTCGAGGAGCTCCTACGAGCAGTACTTC
CASSYSRSSYEQYF
>-|few|TRBV4-1|TRBJ1-2
TGCGCCAGCAGCCAATCAGCAGGTTTCTATGGCTACACCTTC
CASSQSAGFYGYTF
>-|-|TRBV6-6|TRBJ1-1
TGTGCCAGCAGTTACTTAGGCGGGAACACTGAAGCTTTCTTT
CASSYLGGNTEAFF